In this sample, the clone carrying this T cell receptor (beta chain) turned up many times. Its antigen remains unknown. The sample originates from a study of CD8 T cells in ankylosing spondylitis. V lost 4 bases, J lost 1 base, and 4 bases stayed unmatched. This CDR3 comprises 15 residues. Per the germline V gene, CDR1 is MNHEY and CDR2 is SMNVEV (reference sequence). TCRdb used MiXCR to reprocess the 5' RACE reads, holding one entry per CDR3 protein. The sample shows fewer than 550,000 distinct CDR3 sequences, 5.3% of them seen only once. The study, taken as a whole, reports: A motif in TCR beta, a set of 8 or 9 highly homologous variants, appeared characteristic of ankylosing spondylitis blood. Clones linked with disease were CD8+ and fairly uncommon in the peripheral blood.

Sequencing was done on a sample of blood, either unsorted or a sorted T cell fraction (not recorded which). The clonotype was recovered from a male donor with ankylosing spondylitis. The rearrangement links TRBV27 to TRBJ1-3; 7 bases map to TRBD1. The CDR3 DNA is TGTGCCAGCAGTTGGCAGGGGGGGTCTGGAAACACCATATATTTT. Its protein is CASSWQGGSGNTIYF.